This T cell receptor beta chain came from a study of blood T cell repertoires in COVID-19. Background on the study: Samples taken during acute and convalescent COVID-19 were collected in the United States, Italy and Spain.

In the original processing: Amplifying reference gene primers gave estimates of nucleated cell counts. Method: immunoSEQ multiplex PCR; TCRdb's copy keeps in-frame clones and lacks some. That table furnishes V, J and clone size, whereas the DNA furnished D and trimming. The table has about 180,000 clones, approximately 83% seen once. This CDR3 is 14 amino acids long. Germline V CDR1 and CDR2: MNHEY, SVGAGI. The V gene end was trimmed by 4 bases and the J gene end by 5 bases; junction bases not matched to a gene: 4. Sequences were obtained from peripheral blood. The TCR comes from a man aged 60-69 years with acute or convalescent COVID-19. J is TRBJ1-1 and V is TRBV6-5; 10 nucleotides match TRBD1. CDR3 sequence reads: CASSSGQGTTEAFF. For the CDR3, the DNA is TGTGCCAGCAGTTCGGGACAGGGGACAACTGAAGCTTTCTTT.